The present T cell receptor beta chain was sequenced within a study of OX40 agonist ivuxolimab in advanced cancers. The wider study: People who had prior anti-PD-1, anti-PD-L1 or anti-CTLA-4 therapy could take part, and under 45% had some.

As to this clone: Antigen: not known.

The study's findings and limits: On average, a greater number of expanded clones characterised CD8+ T cells relative to CD4+.

Repertoires were generated with immunoSEQ multiplex PCR, while TCRdb's copy carries only in-frame clones and drops some. The table includes about 92,000 clones, 75% to 95% detected once. Per the germline V gene, CDR1 is KGHSH and CDR2 is LQKENI. The CDR3 spans 15 residues. With 3 bases removed from V and 3 bases from J, the gap between germline ends came to 15 bases. The rearrangement links TRBV18 to TRBJ2-7; TRBD1 is a possible D gene (5 bases). Sequenced here: CD4+ or CD8+ T cells sorted from blood, sampled in a trial of the OX40 agonist ivuxolimab. The receptor was derived from an adult with an advanced solid tumor such as melanoma, head and neck, liver or kidney cancer. CDR3 DNA sequence: TGTGCCAGCTCACCCAGCACAGGAGTGAGCTACGAGCAGTACTTC. Translation gives CASSPSTGVSYEQYF.